This T cell receptor beta chain emerged from a study of blood T cell repertoires in COVID-19. Germline V gives CDR1 ENHRY, CDR2 SYGVKD. V was trimmed by 0 bases and J by 8 bases, leaving 13 bases between them. There are 14 residues in the CDR3. Clones were read by immunoSEQ multiplex PCR, and TCRdb kept only the in-frame ones, dropping some. The top ten hold over 6.5% of the sample, which has nearly 200,000 clones, roughly 80% seen once. Ages ranged from about 18 to 89 years, with residence in 24 US areas. Donors were grouped by their self-reported clinical history. Donors in Cohort 3 who had recovered were those with two negative PCRs, healthcare professional clearance, or resolution of their symptoms.

The sequence was collected from a man in his forties who had recovered from COVID-19. Material for sequencing was PBMCs or T cells enriched from blood (not recorded which). The rearrangement links TRBV10-3 to TRBJ1-2; D is unclear. CDR3 sequence: CAISESNGYEGYTF. The DNA for the CDR3 is TGTGCCATCAGTGAGTCTAACGGGTATGAAGGCTACACCTTC.